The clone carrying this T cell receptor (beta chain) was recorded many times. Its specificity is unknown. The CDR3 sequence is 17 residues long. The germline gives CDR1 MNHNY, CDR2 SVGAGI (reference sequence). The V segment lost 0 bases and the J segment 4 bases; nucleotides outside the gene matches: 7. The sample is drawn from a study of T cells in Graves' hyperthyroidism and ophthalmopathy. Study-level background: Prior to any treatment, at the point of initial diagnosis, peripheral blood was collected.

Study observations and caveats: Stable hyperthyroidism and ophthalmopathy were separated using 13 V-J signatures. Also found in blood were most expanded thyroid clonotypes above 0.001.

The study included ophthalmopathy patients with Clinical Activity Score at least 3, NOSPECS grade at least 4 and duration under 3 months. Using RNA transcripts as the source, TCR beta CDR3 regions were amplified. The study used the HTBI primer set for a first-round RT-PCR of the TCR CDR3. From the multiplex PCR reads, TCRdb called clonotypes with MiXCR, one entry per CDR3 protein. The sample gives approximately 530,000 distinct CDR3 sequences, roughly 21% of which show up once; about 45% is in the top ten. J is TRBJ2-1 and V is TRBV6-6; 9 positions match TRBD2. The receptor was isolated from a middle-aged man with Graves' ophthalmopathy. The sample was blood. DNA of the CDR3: TGTGCCAGCAGTTACTCGAGTGGGCGGGAGGGTTACAATGAGCAGTTCTTC. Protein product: CASSYSSGREGYNEQFF.